This entry lists 5 T cell receptor beta chains sequenced from one sample in a study of blood T cell repertoires in COVID-19. TCRdb's table, derived via immunoSEQ multiplex PCR, lists solely in-frame clones and lacks some. The sample has approximately 130,000 clones, 86% seen once. Sequenced: PBMCs or T cells enriched from blood (not recorded which). These receptors were taken from a woman between 50 and 59 years old who had recovered from COVID-19.

In DNA form, the CDR3 reads TGTGCCAGCAGTTTATCGTTACAGACCAATCAGCCCCAGCATTTT. The encoded protein is CASSLSLQTNQPQHF. The chain combines TRBV27 with TRBJ1-5, with D unclear. The V and J ends lost 0 bases and 3 bases respectively, with 9 bases between them. The CDR3 is 15 residues long. Germline CDR1 and CDR2: MNHEY and SMNVEV (reference sequence).

This rearrangement joins TRBV19 to TRBJ2-1, with 13 bases aligning to TRBD2. The CDR3 has 17 residues. The V and J ends lost 5 bases and 5 bases, in that order; junction bases with no gene match: 9. Germline V gives CDR1 LNHDA, CDR2 SQIVND (reference sequence). The CDR3 nucleotides read TGTGCCAGTAGTTTTCCCCGACTAGCGGGGGGCCACAATGAGCAGTTCTTC. Translation: CASSFPRLAGGHNEQFF.

The CDR3 spells CASSQGQGTPDTQYF. CDR3 nucleotides: TGTGCCAGTAGTCAGGGACAGGGGACCCCAGATACGCAGTATTTT. The chain couples TRBV19 to TRBJ2-3, with 10 bases fitting TRBD1. V shed 5 bases, J shed 4 bases, and the junction held 6 bases outside the gene matches. Germline V gene data show CDR1 as LNHDA and CDR2 as SQIVND (reference sequence). CDR3 length: 15 residues. The variable domain in full, completed from reference TRBV19 and TRBJ2-3, reads DGGITQSPKYLFRKEGQNVTLSCEQNLNHDAMYWYRQDPGQGLRLIYYSQIVNDFQKGDIAEGYSVSREKKESFPLTVTSAQKNPTAFYLCASSQGQGTPDTQYFGPGTRLTVL.

This chain links TRBV18 with TRBJ1-1; possibly TRBD1 for D (5 bases). V was clipped by 5 bases and J by 1 base, with 11 bases between them. Germline lookup yields CDR1 KGHSH and CDR2 LQKENI. The CDR3 covers 14 residues. The CDR3 DNA sequence: TGTGCCAGCTCAGTGAAAGGGGAGAACACTGAAGCTTTCTTT. Its protein is CASSVKGENTEAFF.

This sequence joins TRBV7-8 and TRBJ1-6; 9 positions agree with TRBD1. This CDR3 has 14 amino acids. The V segment lost 5 bases and the J segment 8 bases; nucleotides outside the gene matches: 4. The germline CDR1 and CDR2 sequences are SGHVS and FQNEAQ. CDR3 sequence reads: CASSRQGVDSPLHF. CDR3 DNA sequence: TGTGCCAGCAGCAGACAGGGGGTGGATTCACCCCTCCACTTT.